This T cell receptor beta chain was sequenced in a study of blood T cell repertoires in COVID-19. Overall study: Sites across the United States, Italy and Spain contributed samples from acute and convalescent COVID-19.

This table comes from immunoSEQ multiplex PCR, and its TCRdb copy is limited to in-frame clones, with some not included. The table lists some 250,000 clones, around 90% of them singletons. V gave up 4 bases and J gave up 4 bases, with 13 bases separating them. The V gene's germline CDR1 is LGHDT and CDR2 YNNKEL (reference sequence). The CDR3 consists of 14 residues. The clonotype comes from a woman aged 30 to 39 with acute or convalescent COVID-19. The sequenced material came from peripheral blood. V gene TRBV3-1 (or the pseudogene TRBV3-2) combines with J gene TRBJ2-5, with D unresolved. The CDR3: CASSRSGVAETQYF. In DNA form, the CDR3 reads TGTGCCAGCAGCCGGTCGGGTGTAGCAGAGACCCAGTACTTC.